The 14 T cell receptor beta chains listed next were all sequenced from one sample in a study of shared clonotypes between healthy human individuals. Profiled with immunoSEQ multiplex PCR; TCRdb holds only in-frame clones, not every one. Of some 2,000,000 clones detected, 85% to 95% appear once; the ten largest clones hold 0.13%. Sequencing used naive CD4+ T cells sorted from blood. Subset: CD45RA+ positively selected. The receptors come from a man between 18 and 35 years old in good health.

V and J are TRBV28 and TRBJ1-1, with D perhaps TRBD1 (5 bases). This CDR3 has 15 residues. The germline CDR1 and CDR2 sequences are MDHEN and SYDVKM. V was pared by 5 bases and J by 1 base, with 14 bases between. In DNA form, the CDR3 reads TGTGCCAGCAGTACCTATCGGGGGAGGAACACTGAAGCTTTCTTT. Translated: CASSTYRGRNTEAFF.

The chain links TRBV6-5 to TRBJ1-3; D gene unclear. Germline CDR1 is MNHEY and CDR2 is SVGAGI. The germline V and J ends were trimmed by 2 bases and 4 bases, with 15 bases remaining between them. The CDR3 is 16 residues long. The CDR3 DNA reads TGTGCCAGCAGTTACACCCCGACCGGGAACGGAAACACCATATATTTT. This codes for CASSYTPTGNGNTIYF.

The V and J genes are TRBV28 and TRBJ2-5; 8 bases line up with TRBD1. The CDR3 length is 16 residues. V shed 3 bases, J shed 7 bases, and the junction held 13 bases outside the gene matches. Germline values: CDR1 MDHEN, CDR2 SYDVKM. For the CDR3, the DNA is TGTGCCAGCAGTTTTGGGGACAGGATCACATTAGGGACCCAGTACTTC. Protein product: CASSFGDRITLGTQYF.

CDR3 coding DNA: TGTGCCTGCTCTACCTCCGGGACGAGTGGGACCCAGTACTTC. Its protein product is CACSTSGTSGTQYF. The V gene is TRBV30, the J gene TRBJ2-5; D is possibly TRBD1 or TRBD2 (5 bases each). V lost 6 bases and J lost 7, with 21 bases in between. Germline V gene sequence: CDR1 GTSNPN, CDR2 SVGIG (reference sequence). This CDR3 has 14 residues.

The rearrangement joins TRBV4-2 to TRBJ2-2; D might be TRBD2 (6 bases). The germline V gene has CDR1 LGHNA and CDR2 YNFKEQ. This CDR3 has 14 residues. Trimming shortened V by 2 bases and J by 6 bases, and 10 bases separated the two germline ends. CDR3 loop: CASSQSRLAGELFF. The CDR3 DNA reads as TGTGCCAGCAGCCAATCCCGACTAGCCGGGGAGCTGTTTTTT.

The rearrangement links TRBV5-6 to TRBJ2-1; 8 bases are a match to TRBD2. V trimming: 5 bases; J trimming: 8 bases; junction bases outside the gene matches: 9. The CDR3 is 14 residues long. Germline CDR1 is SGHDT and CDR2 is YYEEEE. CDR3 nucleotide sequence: TGTGCCAGCAGGGGACTAGGAGCCGCCGATGAGCAGTTCTTC. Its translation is CASRGLGAADEQFF.

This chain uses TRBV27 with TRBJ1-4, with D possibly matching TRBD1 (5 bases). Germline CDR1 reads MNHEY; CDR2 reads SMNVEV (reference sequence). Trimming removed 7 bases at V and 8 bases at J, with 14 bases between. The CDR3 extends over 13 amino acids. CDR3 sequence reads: CASTRGPREKLFF. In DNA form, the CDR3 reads TGTGCCAGCACACGGGGCCCGAGGGAAAAACTGTTTTTT. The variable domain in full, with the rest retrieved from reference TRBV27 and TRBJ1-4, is EAQVTQNPRYLITVTGKKLTVTCSQNMNHEYMSWYRQDPGLGLRQIYYSMNVEVTDKGDVPEGYKVSRKEKRNFPLILESPSPNQTSLYFCASTRGPREKLFFGSGTQLSVL.

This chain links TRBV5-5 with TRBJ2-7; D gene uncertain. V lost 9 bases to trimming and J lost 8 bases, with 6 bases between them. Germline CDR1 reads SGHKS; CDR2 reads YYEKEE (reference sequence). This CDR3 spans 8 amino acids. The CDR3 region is CATTKQYF. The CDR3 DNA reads TGTGCCACCACGAAGCAGTACTTC.

CDR3 in DNA: TGTGCCAGCAGCTTGGTGGGGATCCAAGAGACCCAGTACTTC. It encodes CASSLVGIQETQYF. J is TRBJ2-5 and V is TRBV5-5, with D uncertain. Trimming shortened V by 0 bases and J by 1 base, and 7 bases separated the two germline ends. Germline V gene data show CDR1 as SGHKS and CDR2 as YYEKEE (reference sequence). The CDR3 contains 14 residues.

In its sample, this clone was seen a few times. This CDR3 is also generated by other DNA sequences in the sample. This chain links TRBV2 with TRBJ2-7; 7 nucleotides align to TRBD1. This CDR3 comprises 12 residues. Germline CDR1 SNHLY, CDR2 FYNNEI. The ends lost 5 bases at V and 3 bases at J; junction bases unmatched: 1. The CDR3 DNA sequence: TGTGCCAGCAGTAGACAGGGCTACGAGCAGTACTTC. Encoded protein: CASSRQGYEQYF.

The CDR3 coding sequence is TGTGCCAGCAGCCGGGCCGAAGAGACCCAGTACTTC. It yields the protein CASSRAEETQYF. V is TRBV14 and J is TRBJ2-5; no clear D. V lost 4 bases and J lost 3, with 6 bases in between. The V gene's germline CDR1 is SGHDN and CDR2 FVKESK. This CDR3 is built from 12 residues.

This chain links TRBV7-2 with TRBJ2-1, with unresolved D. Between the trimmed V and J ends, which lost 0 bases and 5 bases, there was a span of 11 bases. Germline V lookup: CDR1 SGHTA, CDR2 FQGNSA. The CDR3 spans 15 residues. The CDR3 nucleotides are TGTGCCAGCAGCTTAGCGTTGGCACAAAACAATGAGCAGTTCTTC. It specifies CASSLALAQNNEQFF.

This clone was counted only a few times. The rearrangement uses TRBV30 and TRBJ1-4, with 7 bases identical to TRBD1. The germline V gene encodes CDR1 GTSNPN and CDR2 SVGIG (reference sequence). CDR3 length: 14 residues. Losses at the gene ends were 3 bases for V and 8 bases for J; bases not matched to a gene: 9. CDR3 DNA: TGTGCCTGGAGGGGAACGGGACAGCTAGAAAAACTGTTTTTT. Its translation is CAWRGTGQLEKLFF. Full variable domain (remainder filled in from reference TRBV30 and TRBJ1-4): SQTIHQWPATLVQPVGSPLSLECTVEGTSNPNLYWYRQAAGRGLQLLFYSVGIGQISSEVPQNLSASRPQDRQFILSSKKLLLSDSGFYLCAWRGTGQLEKLFFGSGTQLSVL.

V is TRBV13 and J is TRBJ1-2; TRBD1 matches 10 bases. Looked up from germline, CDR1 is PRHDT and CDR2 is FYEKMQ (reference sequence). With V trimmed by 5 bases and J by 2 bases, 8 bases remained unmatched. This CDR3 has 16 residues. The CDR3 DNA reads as TGTGCCAGCAGCCCCGGGACAGGGGTTTCGAACTATGGCTACACCTTC. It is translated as CASSPGTGVSNYGYTF.